This T cell receptor beta chain was recovered during a study of regulatory T cells in long-lasting Graves disease. Time point denoted: newly diagnosed GD, antithyroid drugs for less than 3 months. Making the TCR library involved RNA that had been extracted from PBMCs. American Thyroid Association guidelines defined Graves' disease diagnosis. Investigators prepared the TCR beta libraries by applying iRepertoire HTBI primers and Arm-PCR of CDR3 regions. As originally analysed: Sequenced samples collectively carried around 60 TRBV and some 15 TRBJ segments. TCRdb fed the multiplex PCR reads into MiXCR, producing one record per CDR3 protein. These V and J calls are TCRdb output, not the study's own analysis. The sample lists 350,000 to 400,000 distinct CDR3 sequences; about 16% were seen once. Remarks on this clonotype: A far larger clone is one base from this, pointing to a likely read error.

The germline V gene encodes CDR1 MNHNS and CDR2 SASEGT. V lost 5 bases to trimming and J lost 4 bases; unmatched junction nucleotides: 7. The CDR3 runs 14 residues. These same data were also listed under a study on T cells in Graves' hyperthyroidism and ophthalmopathy. From that second work: Exclusions: uncontrolled infection, other autoimmune disease, pregnancy, lactation.

The sequence derives from a woman between 18 and 29 years old with Graves disease. The rearrangement links TRBV6-1 to TRBJ2-7, with 8 bases matching TRBD2. The source material was peripheral blood mononuclear cells (PBMCs), sampled at new diagnosis, from a patient treated with antithyroid drugs. The CDR3 region has the DNA TGTGCCAGCAGTCCCCAGCGGGGGATTTACGAGCAGTACTTC. Its protein product is CASSPQRGIYEQYF.